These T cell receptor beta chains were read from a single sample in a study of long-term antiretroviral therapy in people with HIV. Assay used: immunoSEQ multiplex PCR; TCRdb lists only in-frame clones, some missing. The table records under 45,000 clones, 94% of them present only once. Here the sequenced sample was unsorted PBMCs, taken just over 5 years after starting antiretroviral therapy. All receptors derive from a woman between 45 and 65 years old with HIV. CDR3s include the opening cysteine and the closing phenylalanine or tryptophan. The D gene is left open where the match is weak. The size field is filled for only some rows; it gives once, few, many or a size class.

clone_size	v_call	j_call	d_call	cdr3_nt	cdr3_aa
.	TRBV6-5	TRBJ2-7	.	TGTGCCAGCAGTTATGGCGGAGTTGCCTACGAGCAGTACTTC	CASSYGGVAYEQYF
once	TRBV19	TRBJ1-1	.	TGTGCCAGTAGTATAGGGACCGCGAACACTGAAGCTTTCTTT	CASSIGTANTEAFF
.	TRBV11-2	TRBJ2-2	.	TGTGCCAGCAGCTTCGACAAGAACACCGGGGAGCTGTTTTTT	CASSFDKNTGELFF
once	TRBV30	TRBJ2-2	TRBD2	TGTGCCTGGCATAGGGGAGGGGACACCGGGGAGCTGTTTTTT	CAWHRGGDTGELFF
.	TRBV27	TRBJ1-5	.	TGTGCCAGCAGTTTTGGTAGGGGTCAGCCCCAGCATTTT	CASSFGRGQPQHF
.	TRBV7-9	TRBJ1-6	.	TGTGCCAGCAGCTTAGACCCTGCGGTTAATTCACCCCTCCACTTT	CASSLDPAVNSPLHF
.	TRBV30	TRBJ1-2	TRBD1	TGTGCCTGGAGTGTACGAGGACAGGGGGCAGTCTATGGCTACACCTTC	CAWSVRGQGAVYGYTF
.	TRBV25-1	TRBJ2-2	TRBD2	TGTGCCAGCAGTGAGGCCGGGGGGGCCGGGGAGCTGTTTTTT	CASSEAGGAGELFF
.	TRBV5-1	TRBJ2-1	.	TGCGCCAGCAGCTTGGTTGGGCAGAACAATGAGCAGTTCTTC	CASSLVGQNNEQFF
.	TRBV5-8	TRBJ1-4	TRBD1	TGTGCCAGCAGCCCCGGGACAGGGGACCATGAAAAACTGTTTTTT	CASSPGTGDHEKLFF
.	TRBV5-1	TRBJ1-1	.	TGCGCCAGCAGCTTGGACGGGGTTCTCACTGAAGCTTTCTTT	CASSLDGVLTEAFF
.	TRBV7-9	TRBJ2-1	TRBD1	TGTGCCAGCACCAGCCCGGGACAGGCGTTCAATGAGCAGTTCTTC	CASTSPGQAFNEQFF
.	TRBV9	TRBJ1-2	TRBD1	TGTGCCAGCAGCGACCACAGGGGGAACTATGGCTACACCTTC	CASSDHRGNYGYTF
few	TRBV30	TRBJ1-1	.	TGTGCCTGCGAAGAGAACACTGAAGCTTTCTTT	CACEENTEAFF
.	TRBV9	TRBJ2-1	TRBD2	TGTGCCAGCAGCGTACGGCCACTAGCGGGGATTTTCAGCTCCTACAATGAGCAGTTCTTC	CASSVRPLAGIFSSYNEQFF
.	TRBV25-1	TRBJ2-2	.	TGTGCCAGCAGTGAAAAGGGAAAGACCGGGGAGCTGTTTTTT	CASSEKGKTGELFF
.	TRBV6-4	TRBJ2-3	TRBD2	TGTGCCAGCAGTGCCCACAGGAGCGGGGGCACAGATACGCAGTATTTT	CASSAHRSGGTDTQYF
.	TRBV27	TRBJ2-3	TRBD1	TGTGCCAGCCGGGACAGGGGACGGGCAGATACGCAGTATTTT	CASRDRGRADTQYF